This T cell receptor beta chain was documented in a study of molecular identifiers for immune sequencing clone quantification. In the study overall: RNA from 20,000 or 100,000 naive CD8 cells was split five ways in replicates, with four sequenced.

This clonotype was seen many times. Between roughly 19,000 and 1,000,000 sorted cells, with 10%, 30% or 50% RNA, yielded naive CD8 libraries. The CDR3 has 14 residues. Trimming pared 4 bases from V and 0 bases from J, leaving 7 bases between. TCR libraries were built in bulk with a published protocol and specific TCR primers. TCRdb re-called the PCR reads with MiXCR, one entry per CDR3 protein. Here the sample spans 100,000 or so distinct CDR3 sequences, 21% being singletons. The sequenced sample was naive CD8+ T cells from blood, with Jurkat cell RNA spiked in. The subset is: FACS-sorted CD8+CD4-CCR7+CD45RA+ naive T cells. This receptor was obtained from a human donor in good health. Some libraries in this study had Jurkat cell RNA spiked in. V gene TRBV12-3 or TRBV12-4 combines with J gene TRBJ2-4; D remains unclear. The CDR3 DNA follows: TGTGCCAGCAGTTGGGCCCTAGCCAAAAACATTCAGTACTTC. The encoded protein is CASSWALAKNIQYF.